This T cell receptor beta chain was recorded in a study of PD-1 blockade in mismatch repair-deficient tumors. Repertoires were generated with immunoSEQ multiplex PCR, while TCRdb's copy carries only in-frame clones and drops some. In the table there are tens of thousands of clones, about 91% of which are singletons. The CDR3 loop spans 15 amino acids. After removal of 5 bases from V and 6 bases from J, the junction contained 13 bases not matched to a gene. Germline V gene data show CDR1 as SGHNT and CDR2 as YENEEA. Whole-study findings and limits: Tumor-resident clones, often absent from pretreatment blood, expanded after pembrolizumab and then contracted.

As regards this clone: The antigen remains unidentified.

The sample in question was peripheral blood, obtained 52 weeks after starting pembrolizumab. The sequence came from an adult with mismatch repair-deficient cancer. This chain uses TRBV11-3 with TRBJ2-7, with 7 bases fitting TRBD1. The CDR3 here is CASSPIRGRWGEQYF. The DNA of the CDR3 is TGTGCCAGCAGCCCCATAAGGGGGCGCTGGGGCGAGCAGTACTTC.